The entry that follows covers one TCR beta chain sequence. The antigen this receptor binds is unknown. These data belong to a study of cytomegalovirus exposure and HLA in healthy donors (dated by TCRdb to about 2017). Background for the entire study: In an earlier analysis of 550 to 750 of the donors, around 300 Gb of sequence data and some 120 million unique TCR beta sequences from 180 million or so T cells were reported. To study patterns of TCR occurrence, a later analysis re-analyzed previously published TCR beta repertoires from several hundred donors and added high-resolution HLA genotyping. An early release that covered several hundred HLA-typed donors contained 250 to 350 gigabases of sequencing data and tens of millions of unique TCR sequences. On average, 235,054 unique TCR beta nucleotide sequences were sequenced per donor among 300 to 500 genotyped donors of the cohort, with about 17% of those sequences being non-productive. Donor age, sex, ethnicity and CMV serostatus were compiled together with the repertoire data. Of the 300 to 500 genotyped donors, 80% to 90% were placed in the genetic ancestry cluster associated with self-reported Caucasian donors. High-throughput TCR immunosequencing, statistical association of individual TCRs with disease status, and machine learning were combined to predict cytomegalovirus infection status. A later genetic analysis used genome-wide SNP genotypes for 398 of the 666 donors, treating that subset as a discovery cohort. In an earlier analysis of roughly 540 of the donors, high-throughput TCR beta sequencing was used to judge whether each TCR beta V gene segment behaved as functional or pseudogenic. The aim of the study was to test whether cataloging public T cell receptors could identify signatures of past pathogen exposure. The later analysis used no new phenotypic data to find candidate immune exposures, relying instead on TCR beta sequences and their occurrence across donors. Typing coverage differed by locus: A, B, C, DRB1 and DQB1 were typed in roughly 629-640 donors, DQA1 in 522, DPA1 in some 600, and DPB1 in approximately 450. In addition to the first cohort of 650 to 800 subjects, a separate validation cohort of under 150 different subjects was used. Roughly five DR-DQ haplotypes were handled as single units for association and clustering because linkage in the cohort was strong. Every repertoire in the discovery cohort had been generated on one and the same sequencing platform. HLA typing included class I and class II loci at four-digit resolution. The study profiled the T cell repertoires of some 610 subjects by immunosequencing and related them to cytomegalovirus serostatus. Points the paper makes about the study in general: Several of the top co-occurrence clusters appeared to be linked to parvovirus B19, influenza, CMV and Epstein-Barr virus, according to a later analysis. An association between a missense DCLRE1C variant and V-gene and J-gene trimming of TCR beta chains was found in a later genetic analysis and replicated in an independent cohort. Only TCR beta chains were sequenced in this cohort, and the absence of alpha or paired-chain data limited detectable features. The authors suggested that the approach could potentially be extended to other disease states and immunological phenotypes. The study gave a list of more than 150 TCR beta chains associated with cytomegalovirus. In a later analysis, TCR association rates were found to vary across HLA loci, with the most associated TCRs seen for DRB1 alleles and the fewest for HLA-C alleles. A later analysis associated 15,000 or so TCR beta sequences with specific HLA alleles at a false discovery rate of 0.05. Compared with equally common non-associated chains, HLA-associated TCR beta chains in a later analysis were more clonally expanded and had lower generation probabilities. Most TCR sequences were seen in very few donors, while some public TCRs were found in many individuals. The sequencing pipeline was judged likely to have produced a cluster of highly shared sequence variants as a technical artifact. The 87-base-pair reads could not distinguish some IMGT-functional V segments, including TRBV6-2 and TRBV6-3, so those segments were excluded. In a later genetic analysis, fewer N-insertions in productive TCRs were reported among donors in an Asian-associated ancestry cluster than the roughly 640-donor mean. Fewer than 20 rarely observed V segments, including chromosome 9 orphons, were excluded from the earlier analysis of several hundred of the donors because counts were too low. Because some donors lacked HLA typing at each locus, the association tests relied only on the typed subset. In vitro tests confirmed that a few of the cytomegalovirus-associated TCR beta chains recognize cytomegalovirus antigens. Correlated functional status among segregating V segments might be attributable to linkage disequilibrium, but an unknown experimental factor could not be ruled out. The classifier was reported to diagnose cytomegalovirus status with high specificity and sensitivity in both the original and validation cohorts. When HLA alleles, especially DR and DQ, strongly co-occurred, attributing TCR associations to individual alleles was difficult. According to a later analysis, most CMV-associated TCR beta chains appeared to be HLA-restricted, and the HLA associations seemed to be driven largely by CMV exposure. In an earlier analysis of approximately 600 of the donors, most TCR beta V segments were observed in productive rearrangements about 90% or about 30% of the time, broadly matching IMGT annotations. Presence/absence analyses assumed roughly uniform sequencing depth across donors, an assumption that may not hold. A further reported finding was that TCR beta sequences accurately predicted the HLA-A and HLA-B alleles for most subjects in the first cohort. The only immune exposure information available for the cohort was CMV serostatus.

The cohort was made up of 500 to 850 healthy bone marrow donors. At the time of sampling, every cohort member was nominally healthy, though immune exposures that went unrecorded were likely present. The donor tested CMV seronegative, placing the donor among the 352 seronegative members of the cohort. A peripheral blood sample was collected from each donor, and TCR beta sequencing was performed on peripheral blood mononuclear cells. Genomic DNA extraction from the blood cell samples was performed with the Qiagen DNeasy Blood Extraction Kit. Sequences SGHAT (CDR1) and FQNNGV (CDR2) are obtained from the germline V gene. The junction shows trimming of 5 bases on V and 1 base on J, plus 17 bases between the germline ends. The CDR3 holds 16 amino acids from the cysteine to the phenylalanine. Here the CDR3 DNA is all that survives: 48 bases in frame from base 1. Library preparation used the immunoSEQ multiplex PCR assay. For the multiplex PCR, a mixture combining 60 forward primers for TCR Vbeta segments and 13 reverse primers for TCR Jbeta segments was used. The CDR3 region of rearranged TCR beta genes was amplified from genomic DNA with a multiplex PCR assay. The Illumina HiSeq System was used to sequence the amplified TCR beta libraries as 87-base-pair reads. The source study handled its data this way. A later analysis counted some 74 million unique TCR beta chains across the 666 repertoires, and some 11 million of these chains were shared by at least two donors. Raw reads were error-corrected and collapsed into unique sequences by a nearest-neighbor algorithm in which closely related sequences were merged to remove PCR and sequencing errors. V, D and J gene segments were assigned by aligning CDR3 sequences to IMGT reference sequences. Each retained sequence needed at least a six-nucleotide match to both a V gene segment and a J gene segment. A rearrangement counted as productive if the CDR3 had no stop codons and remained in frame with V and J, and every other rearrangement counted as non-productive. Following IMGT convention, CDR3 was defined as the stretch from the second conserved V-encoded cysteine up to the conserved J-encoded phenylalanine. The earlier analysis of 500 to 750 of the donors excluded any sequence lacking an unambiguous match to a single V gene segment. In an earlier analysis of roughly 600 of the donors, a V segment was called functional when productive rearrangements were above 56.7%, and segregating when the standard deviation between donors exceeded 5%. To diagnose cytomegalovirus status from the catalog of TCR beta chain sequences, a statistical classification framework was built. In a later analysis, TCR nucleotide sequences were compared against IMGT/GENE-DB human TR gene sequences so that V and J genes could be assigned. The TCRdist pipeline was used in a later analysis to assign CDR3 sequences and most-parsimonious VDJ recombination scenarios. A later analysis defined each TCR beta chain by its CDR3 amino acid sequence plus V-gene family, and excluded reads lacking a unique V-gene family. As a way to deal with suspected cross-contamination and a sequencing artifact, a later analysis dropped 592 nucleotide sequences that were highly shared and had low generation probability. In a later analysis, a clonal expansion index for each public chain was calculated from normalized within-repertoire ranks of inferred template counts. In a later analysis, generation probabilities were computed using a VDJ recombination model fitted to out-of-frame rearrangements, and the results were checked against IGoR. Hypergeometric tests were used in a later analysis to score TCR-TCR, TCR-HLA and TCR-CMV co-occurrence, with a repertoire-size bias correction applied to the TCR pairs. In a later analysis, false discovery rates were estimated by permuting HLA or CMV assignments 20 times. In a later analysis, co-occurring TCRs were grouped using DBSCAN, with TCRdist sequence similarity added in when clustering inside HLA-allele-positive subsets. Repertoires with fewer than 30,000 or more than 120,000 public chains, plus five repertoires with anomalous nucleotide sharing, were excluded from co-occurrence clustering. TCRdb holds this immuneACCESS table with in-frame rearrangements only. Some clones are missing; in checked studies, unresolved V genes explain under half, and the rest has no known cause. The D gene and trimming were derived from the DNA, and the V and J assignments and clone size from that table. This specimen's table enumerates just under 60,000 clones. The ten largest make up 3.5% to 4% of the sample.

The TCR sequence derives from a male donor in good health and CMV-seronegative. Recombination linked TRBV11-2 to TRBJ2-5; possibly the D gene is TRBD2, per 5 matching bases. What was sequenced was PBMCs. The CDR3 corresponds to CASSIRPGSGQETQYF. The DNA is TGTGCCAGCAGCATAAGACCGGGAAGCGGCCAAGAGACCCAGTACTTC.